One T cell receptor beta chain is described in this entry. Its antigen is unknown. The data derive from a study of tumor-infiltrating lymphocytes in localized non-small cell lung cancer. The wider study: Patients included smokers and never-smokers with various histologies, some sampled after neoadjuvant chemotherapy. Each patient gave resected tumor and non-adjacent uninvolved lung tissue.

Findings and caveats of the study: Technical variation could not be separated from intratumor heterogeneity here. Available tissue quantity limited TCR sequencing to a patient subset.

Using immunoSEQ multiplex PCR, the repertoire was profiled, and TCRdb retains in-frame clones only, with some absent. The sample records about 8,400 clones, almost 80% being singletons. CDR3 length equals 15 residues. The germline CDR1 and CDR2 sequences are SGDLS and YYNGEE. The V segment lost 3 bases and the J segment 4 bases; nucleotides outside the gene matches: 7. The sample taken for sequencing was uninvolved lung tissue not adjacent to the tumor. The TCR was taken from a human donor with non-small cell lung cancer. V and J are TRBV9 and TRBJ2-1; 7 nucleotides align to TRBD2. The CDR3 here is CASSGIGGGYNEQFF. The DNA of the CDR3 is TGTGCCAGCAGCGGAATCGGGGGAGGGTACAATGAGCAGTTCTTC. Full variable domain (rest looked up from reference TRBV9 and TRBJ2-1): DSGVTQTPKHLITATGQRVTLRCSPRSGDLSVYWYQQSLDQGLQFLIQYYNGEERAKGNILERFSAQQFPDLHSELNLSSLELGDSALYFCASSGIGGGYNEQFFGPGTRLTVL.